Each of the 11 T cell receptor beta chains below was sequenced from the same sample in a study of T-cell memory formation after mild COVID-19. TCRdb passed the 5' RACE reads through MiXCR, listing each CDR3 protein once. The sample shows 430,000 or so distinct CDR3 sequences, around 27% of them seen only once. The sequenced sample was PBMCs or a T cell subset sorted from them (not recorded which). The source of these receptors is an adult woman who had mild COVID-19 (a few samples of this study predate the infection). Cell type and time point are not known.

The V gene is TRBV7-9, the J gene TRBJ2-3, with 7 bases matching TRBD1. Germline values: CDR1 SEHNR, CDR2 FQNEAQ (reference sequence). Trimming cost V 3 bases and J 5 bases; bases outside gene matches: 11. The CDR3 has 16 residues. The CDR3 sequence: CASSFRQGRVGDTQYF. CDR3 DNA sequence: TGTGCCAGCAGCTTCCGACAGGGTAGAGTGGGAGATACGCAGTATTTT.

This clonotype has just a few counts. The chain combines TRBV7-8 with TRBJ2-2; 8 nucleotides agree with TRBD2. The CDR3 loop spans 17 amino acids. The ends lost 5 bases at V and 4 bases at J; junction bases unmatched: 12. The V gene's germline CDR1 is SGHVS and CDR2 FQNEAQ. CDR3 protein: CASSLNGLAGVTGELFF. As DNA, the CDR3 is TGTGCCAGCAGCCTTAACGGACTAGCAGGTGTCACCGGGGAGCTGTTTTTT.

The V call is TRBV15, the J call TRBJ2-6; no firm D call. This CDR3 is 15 amino acids long. The germline CDR1 and CDR2 sequences are LNHNV and YYDKDF (reference sequence). Trimming pared 1 base from V and 0 bases from J, leaving 4 bases between. This CDR3 is CATSRAYSGANVLTF. The CDR3 bases are TGTGCCACCAGCAGAGCCTACTCTGGGGCCAACGTCCTGACTTTC. The whole variable domain, filled in from reference TRBV15 and TRBJ2-6, reads DAMVIQNPRYQVTQFGKPVTLSCSQTLNHNVMYWYQQKSSQAPKLLFHYYDKDFNNEADTPDNFQSRRPNTSFCFLDIRSPGLGDTAMYLCATSRAYSGANVLTFGAGSRLTVL.

The chain is built from TRBV2 and TRBJ2-1; 13 bases map to TRBD2. V was clipped by 2 bases and J by 3 bases; unmatched bases: 13. This CDR3 has 20 residues. Germline CDR1 and CDR2: SNHLY and FYNNEI. DNA of the CDR3: TGTGCCAGCAGTGAAAGAGGAGGGACTAGCGGGGTCGGCTACTACAATGAGCAGTTCTTC. This gives the protein CASSERGGTSGVGYYNEQFF.

This clonotype was seen a few times. The chain carries TRBV20-1 and TRBJ2-1; D not certain. Germline CDR1 and CDR2: DFQATT and SNEGSKA (reference sequence). V was cut by 6 bases and J by 8 bases, with 29 bases left in between. The CDR3 is 17 amino acids. The CDR3 region has the DNA TGCAGTGCCCCTCGGTCAGGATCCGACTCCTCTCGCCATGAGCAGTTCTTC. Protein sequence: CSAPRSGSDSSRHEQFF.

This clonotype has just a few counts. The chain carries TRBV6-6 and TRBJ2-1; D perhaps matches TRBD2 (5 bases). Germline V gene data show CDR1 as MNHNY and CDR2 as SVGAGI (reference sequence). The CDR3 covers 14 residues. Trimming removed 0 bases from V and 4 bases from J, with 7 bases in between. The CDR3 DNA reads TGTGCCAGCAGTTACTCGAGGGCATACAATGAGCAGTTCTTC. As protein: CASSYSRAYNEQFF.

The chain couples TRBV11-2 to TRBJ2-5; 7 nucleotides line up with TRBD2. Germline assignment: CDR1 SGHAT and CDR2 FQNNGV. The CDR3 is 18 amino acids. V was clipped by 4 bases and J by 2 bases; unmatched bases: 16. CDR3 sequence (DNA): TGTGCCAGCAGCTCGGGAGGTAGAGGTCTCGACTCGCAAGAGACCCAGTACTTC. Its translation is CASSSGGRGLDSQETQYF.

This clonotype showed up just a few times. The chain recombines TRBV7-9 with TRBJ1-1, with TRBD1 matching 9 bases. V gave up 7 bases and J gave up 2 bases; unmatched junction bases: 5. This CDR3 is 14 amino acids long. The germline CDR1 and CDR2 sequences are SEHNR and FQNEAQ (reference sequence). CDR3 coding DNA: TGTGCCAGCATCAGGACAGGGGAAAACACTGAAGCTTTCTTT. Its translation: CASIRTGENTEAFF.

This clonotype was picked up a small number of times. The genes are TRBV6-2 or TRBV6-3 and TRBJ2-1; 8 nucleotides agree with TRBD2. Germline V lookup: CDR1 MNHEY, CDR2 SVGEGT. J lost 10 bases, V lost 2 bases, and 7 bases had no gene match. CDR3 size: 14 residues. The CDR3 coding sequence is TGTGCCAGCAGTTACAGTAGCGGGACACGCGAGCAGTTCTTC. As protein: CASSYSSGTREQFF.

The chain employs TRBV11-2 and TRBJ2-3, with a weak D call TRBD2 (5 bases). The CDR3 length is 16 residues. V gave up 1 base and J gave up 2 bases, with 13 bases separating them. Germline V gives CDR1 SGHAT, CDR2 FQNNGV. The CDR3 DNA follows: TGTGCCAGCAGCTTAGCGATGCTAGCTTACACAGATACGCAGTATTTT. Its protein product is CASSLAMLAYTDTQYF.

Ten or more counts support this clonotype. This chain connects TRBV7-7 to TRBJ2-3; D unresolved. Trimming pared 2 bases from V and 4 bases from J, leaving 13 bases between. This CDR3 is 15 amino acids long. Germline-derived CDR1 and CDR2 are SSHAT and FNYEAQ (reference sequence). For the CDR3, the DNA is TGTGCCAGCAGCTTACATCCTGATCGGGCAGATACGCAGTATTTT. Amino acids: CASSLHPDRADTQYF.